This T cell receptor (beta chain) was identified during a study of blood T cell repertoires in COVID-19. A few counts support this clone. This CDR3 is 14 amino acids long. V was pared by 2 bases and J by 1 base, with 6 bases between. Germline V gene sequence: CDR1 SGHAT, CDR2 FQNNGV. Authors' analysis steps: Amplification with reference gene primers provided the estimates of nucleated cell counts. Sequencing used immunoSEQ multiplex PCR; TCRdb keeps in-frame clones, though not all of them. Clone size and V and J calls were adopted from that table, with D and trimming inferred from the DNA. The sample lists a few hundred thousand clones, approximately 85% occurring once.

The V and J genes are TRBV11-2 and TRBJ1-3, with D perhaps matching TRBD1 (5 bases). Source material: PBMCs or T cells enriched from blood (not recorded which). The sequence came from a woman between 50 and 59 years old who had recovered from COVID-19. CDR3 DNA: TGTGCCAGCAGCTTATCAGGGTCTGGAAACACCATATATTTT. Its protein is CASSLSGSGNTIYF.